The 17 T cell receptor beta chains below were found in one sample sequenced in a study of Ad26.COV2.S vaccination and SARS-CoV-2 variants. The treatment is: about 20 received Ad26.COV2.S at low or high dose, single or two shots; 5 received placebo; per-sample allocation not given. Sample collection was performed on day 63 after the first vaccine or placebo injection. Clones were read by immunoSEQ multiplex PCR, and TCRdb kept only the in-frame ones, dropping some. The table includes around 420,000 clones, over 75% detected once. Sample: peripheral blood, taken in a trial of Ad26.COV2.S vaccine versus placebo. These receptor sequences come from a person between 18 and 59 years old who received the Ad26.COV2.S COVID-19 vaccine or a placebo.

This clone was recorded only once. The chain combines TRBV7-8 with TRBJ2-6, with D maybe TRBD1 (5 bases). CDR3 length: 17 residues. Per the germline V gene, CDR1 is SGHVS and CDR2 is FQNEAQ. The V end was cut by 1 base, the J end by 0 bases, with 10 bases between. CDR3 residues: CASSLGQLYSGANVLTF. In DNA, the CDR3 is TGTGCCAGCAGCTTAGGACAGCTTTACTCTGGGGCCAACGTCCTGACTTTC.

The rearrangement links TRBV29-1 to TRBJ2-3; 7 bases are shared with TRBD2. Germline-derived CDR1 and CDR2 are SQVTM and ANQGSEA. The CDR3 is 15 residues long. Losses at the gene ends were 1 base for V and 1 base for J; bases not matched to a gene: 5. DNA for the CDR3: TGCAGCGTTGAAGGATCGAGCGGGGGCACAGATACGCAGTATTTT. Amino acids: CSVEGSSGGTDTQYF.

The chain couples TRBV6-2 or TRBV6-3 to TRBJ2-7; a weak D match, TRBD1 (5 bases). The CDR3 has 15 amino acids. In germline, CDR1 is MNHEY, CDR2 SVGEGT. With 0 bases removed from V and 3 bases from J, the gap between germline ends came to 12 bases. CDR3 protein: CASSYSLRQGYEQYF. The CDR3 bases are TGTGCCAGCAGTTACTCTCTCCGCCAGGGCTACGAGCAGTACTTC.

The CDR3 bases are TGTGCCTGGAGTGTGCCCGGCAGGGCGAACACTGAAGCTTTCTTT. Translating it yields CAWSVPGRANTEAFF. This chain uses TRBV30 with TRBJ1-1, with a weak D call TRBD1 (5 bases). This CDR3 spans 15 amino acids. The germline V gene has CDR1 GTSNPN and CDR2 SVGIG (reference sequence). V lost 0 bases and J lost 1, with 12 bases in between.

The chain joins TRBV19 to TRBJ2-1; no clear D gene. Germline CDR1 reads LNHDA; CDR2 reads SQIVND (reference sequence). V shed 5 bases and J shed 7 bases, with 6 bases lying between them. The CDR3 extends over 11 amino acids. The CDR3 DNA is TGTGCCAGTAGTGTAGGAAATGAGCAGTTCTTC. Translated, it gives CASSVGNEQFF.

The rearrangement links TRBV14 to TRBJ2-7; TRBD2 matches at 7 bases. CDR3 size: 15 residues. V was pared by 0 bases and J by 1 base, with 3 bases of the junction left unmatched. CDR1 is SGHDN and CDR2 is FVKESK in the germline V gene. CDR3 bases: TGTGCCAGCAGCCAAGAATGGGGGGGGTCCTACGAGCAGTACTTC. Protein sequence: CASSQEWGGSYEQYF.

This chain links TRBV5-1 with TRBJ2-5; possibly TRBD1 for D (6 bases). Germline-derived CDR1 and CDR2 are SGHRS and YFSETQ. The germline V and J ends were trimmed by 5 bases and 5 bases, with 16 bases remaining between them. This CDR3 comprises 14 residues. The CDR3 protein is CASSTVTGLETQYF. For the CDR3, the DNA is TGCGCCAGCAGTACCGTCACAGGGTTGGAGACCCAGTACTTC.

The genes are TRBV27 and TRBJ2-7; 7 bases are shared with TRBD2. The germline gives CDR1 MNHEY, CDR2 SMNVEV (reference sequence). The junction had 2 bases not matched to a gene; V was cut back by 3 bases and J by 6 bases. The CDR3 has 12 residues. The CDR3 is CASSLGGIEQYF. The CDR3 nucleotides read TGTGCCAGCAGTTTGGGGGGGATCGAGCAGTACTTC.

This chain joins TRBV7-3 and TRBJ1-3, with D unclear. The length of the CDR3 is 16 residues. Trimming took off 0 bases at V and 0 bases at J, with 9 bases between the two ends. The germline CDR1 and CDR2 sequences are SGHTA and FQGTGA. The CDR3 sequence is CASSLTGAGSGNTIYF. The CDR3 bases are TGTGCCAGCAGCTTAACGGGCGCCGGCTCTGGAAACACCATATATTTT.

The CDR3 sequence is CASSFGGGALRGYTF. The CDR3, as DNA: TGTGCCAGCAGTTTTGGTGGAGGGGCATTACGGGGCTACACCTTC. The chain recombines TRBV27 with TRBJ1-2; D might be TRBD1 (5 bases). The CDR3 consists of 15 residues. Trimming removed 3 bases from V and 8 bases from J, with 19 bases in between. Germline V gene sequence: CDR1 MNHEY, CDR2 SMNVEV (reference sequence).

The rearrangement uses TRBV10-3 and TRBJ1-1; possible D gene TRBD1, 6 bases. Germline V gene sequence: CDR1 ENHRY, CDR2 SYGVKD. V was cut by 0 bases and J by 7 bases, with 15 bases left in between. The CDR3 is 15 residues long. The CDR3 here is CAISESRIKDSEAFF. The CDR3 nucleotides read TGTGCCATCAGTGAGTCGAGGATTAAGGACAGTGAAGCTTTCTTT.

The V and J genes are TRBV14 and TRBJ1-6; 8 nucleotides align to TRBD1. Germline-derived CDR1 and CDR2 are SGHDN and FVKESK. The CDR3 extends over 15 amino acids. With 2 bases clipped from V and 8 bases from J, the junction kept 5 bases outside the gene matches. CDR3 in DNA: TGTGCCAGCAGCCAAAGTGGACAGGGCGATTCACCCCTCCACTTT. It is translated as CASSQSGQGDSPLHF. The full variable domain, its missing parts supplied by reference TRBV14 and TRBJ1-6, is EAGVTQFPSHSVIEKGQTVTLRCDPISGHDNLYWYRRVMGKEIKFLLHFVKESKQDESGMPNNRFLAERTGGTYSTLKVQPAELEDSGVYFCASSQSGQGDSPLHFGNGTRLTVT.

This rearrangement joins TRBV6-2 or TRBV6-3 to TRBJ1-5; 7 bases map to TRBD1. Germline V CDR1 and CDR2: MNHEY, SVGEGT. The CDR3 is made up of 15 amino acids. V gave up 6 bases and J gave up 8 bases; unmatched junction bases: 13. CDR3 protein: CASRPQDRLGEPQHF. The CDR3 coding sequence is TGTGCCAGCAGACCTCAGGACAGGCTAGGCGAGCCCCAGCATTTT.

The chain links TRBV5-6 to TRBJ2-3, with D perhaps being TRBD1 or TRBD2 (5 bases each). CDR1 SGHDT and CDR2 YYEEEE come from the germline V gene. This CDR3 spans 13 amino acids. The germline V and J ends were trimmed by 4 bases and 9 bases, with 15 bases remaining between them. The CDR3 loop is CASSRGLGETQYF. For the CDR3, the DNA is TGTGCCAGCAGCCGGGGCCTAGGGGAAACGCAGTATTTT.

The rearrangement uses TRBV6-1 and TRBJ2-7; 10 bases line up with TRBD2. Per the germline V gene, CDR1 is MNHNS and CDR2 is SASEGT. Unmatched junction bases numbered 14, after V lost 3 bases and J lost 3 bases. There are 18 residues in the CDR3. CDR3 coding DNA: TGTGCCAGCAGTGAGAGGAAACGGAGCGGGGGGGCCGTCTACGAGCAGTACTTC. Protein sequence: CASSERKRSGGAVYEQYF.

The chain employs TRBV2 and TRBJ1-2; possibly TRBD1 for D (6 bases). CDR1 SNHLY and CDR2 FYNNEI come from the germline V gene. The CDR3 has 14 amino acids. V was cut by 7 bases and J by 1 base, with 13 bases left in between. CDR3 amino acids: CASTQARGNYGYTF. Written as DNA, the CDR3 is TGTGCCAGCACCCAGGCCAGGGGTAACTATGGCTACACCTTC.

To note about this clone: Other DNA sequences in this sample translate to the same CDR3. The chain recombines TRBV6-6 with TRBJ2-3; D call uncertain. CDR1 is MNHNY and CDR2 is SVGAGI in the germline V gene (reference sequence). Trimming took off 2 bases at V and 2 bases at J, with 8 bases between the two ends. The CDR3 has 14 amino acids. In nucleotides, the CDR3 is TGTGCCAGCAGTTACCGCCAGTACACAGATACGCAGTATTTT. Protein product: CASSYRQYTDTQYF.